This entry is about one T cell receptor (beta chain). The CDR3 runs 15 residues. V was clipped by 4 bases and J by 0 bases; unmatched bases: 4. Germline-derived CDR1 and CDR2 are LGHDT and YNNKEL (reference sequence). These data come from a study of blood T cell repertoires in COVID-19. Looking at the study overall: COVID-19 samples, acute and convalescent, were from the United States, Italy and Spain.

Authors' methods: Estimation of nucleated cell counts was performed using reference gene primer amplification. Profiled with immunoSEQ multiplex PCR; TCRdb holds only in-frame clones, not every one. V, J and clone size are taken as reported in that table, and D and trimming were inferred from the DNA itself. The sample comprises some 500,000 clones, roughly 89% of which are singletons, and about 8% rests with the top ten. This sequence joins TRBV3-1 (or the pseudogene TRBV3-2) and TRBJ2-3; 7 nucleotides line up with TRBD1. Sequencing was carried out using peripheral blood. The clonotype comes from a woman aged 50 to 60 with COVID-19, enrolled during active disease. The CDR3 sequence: CASSPQGQSTDTQYF. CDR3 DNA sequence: TGTGCCAGCAGCCCACAGGGACAGAGCACAGATACGCAGTATTTT.